The source of this TCR beta chain is a study of T-cell reconstitution after alpha-beta-depleted transplantation in children. Study-level results: Roughly two months post-transplant, alpha-beta T cells reportedly originated from several hundred graft clones that had expanded. It was surviving recipient T cells and thymic progenitors that gave some patients high TCRbeta diversity at day 60. It was newly produced T cells that mostly accounted for T-cell counts and diversity one year after transplant.

Details on this clonotype: Its antigen is still unknown. This is likely a read error, given that the CDR3 carries no conserved phenylalanine or tryptophan at its end.

Unique molecular identifiers were built into the TCRbeta library. TCRdb analysed the PCR reads with MiXCR anew, one entry per CDR3 protein. The table includes fewer than 750,000 distinct CDR3 sequences, roughly 23% detected once. Sequenced here: PBMCs, mostly from graft donor cells, sampled 360 days after TCRalphabeta/CD19-depleted stem cell transplant. The sequence was obtained from a boy younger than two who had a stem cell transplant for acute myeloid leukemia, so the T cells may come from the graft donor.

The CDR3 here is CASSLFRVPSEAFC. In DNA, the CDR3 is TGTGCCAGCAGTTTATTTAGGGTTCCCTCTGAAGCTTTCTGT. The chain links TRBV12-3 or TRBV12-4 to TRBJ1-1, with D hard to call. V lost 2 bases, J lost 6 bases, and 13 bases lay in between. This CDR3 contains 14 residues.